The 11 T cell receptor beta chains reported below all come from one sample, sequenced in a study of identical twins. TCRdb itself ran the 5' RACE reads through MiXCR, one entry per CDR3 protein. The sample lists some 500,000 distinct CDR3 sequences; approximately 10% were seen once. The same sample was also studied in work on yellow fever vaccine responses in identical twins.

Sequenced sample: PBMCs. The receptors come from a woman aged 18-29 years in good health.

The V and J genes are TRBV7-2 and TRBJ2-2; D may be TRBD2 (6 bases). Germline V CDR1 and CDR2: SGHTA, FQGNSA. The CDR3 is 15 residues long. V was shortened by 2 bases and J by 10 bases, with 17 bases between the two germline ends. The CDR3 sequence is CASSLTGTHSLELFF. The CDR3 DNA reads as TGTGCCAGCAGCTTAACCGGGACTCACTCACTGGAGCTGTTTTTT.

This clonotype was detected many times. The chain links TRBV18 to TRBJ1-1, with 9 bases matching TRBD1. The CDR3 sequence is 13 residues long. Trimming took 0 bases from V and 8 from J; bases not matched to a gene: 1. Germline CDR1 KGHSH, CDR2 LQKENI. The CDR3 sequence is CASSPPGTGEAFF. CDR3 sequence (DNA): TGTGCCAGCTCACCACCGGGGACAGGGGAAGCTTTCTTT.

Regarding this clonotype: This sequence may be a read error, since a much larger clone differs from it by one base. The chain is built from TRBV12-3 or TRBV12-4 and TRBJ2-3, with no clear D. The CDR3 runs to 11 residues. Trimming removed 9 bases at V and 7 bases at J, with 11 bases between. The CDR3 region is CARSPSHTQYF. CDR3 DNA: TGTGCCAGAAGTCCCTCTCATACGCAGTATTTT.

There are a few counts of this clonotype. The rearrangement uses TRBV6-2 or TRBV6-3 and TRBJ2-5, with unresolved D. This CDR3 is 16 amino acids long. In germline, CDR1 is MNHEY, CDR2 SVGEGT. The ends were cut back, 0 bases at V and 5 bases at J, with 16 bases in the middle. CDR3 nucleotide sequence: TGTGCCAGCAGTTACTCTGGGGATACGCCAATCGAGACCCAGTACTTC. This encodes CASSYSGDTPIETQYF.

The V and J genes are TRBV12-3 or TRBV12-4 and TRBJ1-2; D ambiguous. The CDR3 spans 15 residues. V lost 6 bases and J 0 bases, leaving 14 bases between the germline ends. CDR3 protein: CASSKVGVSNYGYTF. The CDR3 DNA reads TGTGCCAGCAGCAAAGTCGGGGTCTCTAACTATGGCTACACCTTC.

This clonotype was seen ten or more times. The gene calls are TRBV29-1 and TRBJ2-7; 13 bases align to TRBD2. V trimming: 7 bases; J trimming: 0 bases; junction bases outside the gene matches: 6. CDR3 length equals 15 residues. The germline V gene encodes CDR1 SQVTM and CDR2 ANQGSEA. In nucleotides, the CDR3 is TGCAGCGCTTCACTAGCGGGAGGGCCCTCCTACGAGCAGTACTTC. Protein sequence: CSASLAGGPSYEQYF.

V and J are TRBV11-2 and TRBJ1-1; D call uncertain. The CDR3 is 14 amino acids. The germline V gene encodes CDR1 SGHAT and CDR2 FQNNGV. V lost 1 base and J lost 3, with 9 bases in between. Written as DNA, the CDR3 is TGTGCCAGCAGCTTAGGTCTGGGGTACACTGAAGCTTTCTTT. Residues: CASSLGLGYTEAFF.

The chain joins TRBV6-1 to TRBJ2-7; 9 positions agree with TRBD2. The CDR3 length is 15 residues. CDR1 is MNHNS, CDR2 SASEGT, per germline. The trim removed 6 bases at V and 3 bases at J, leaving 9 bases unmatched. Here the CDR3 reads CASRGIAGDYYEQYF. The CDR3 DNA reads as TGTGCCAGCAGGGGAATAGCGGGGGATTACTACGAGCAGTACTTC.

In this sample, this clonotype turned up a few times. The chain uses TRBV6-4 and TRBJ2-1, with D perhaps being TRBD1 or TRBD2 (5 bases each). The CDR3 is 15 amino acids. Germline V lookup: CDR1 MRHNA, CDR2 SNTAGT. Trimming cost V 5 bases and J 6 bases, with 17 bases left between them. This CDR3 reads CASSPVGTIVNEQFF. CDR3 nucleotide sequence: TGTGCCAGCAGTCCGGTAGGGACGATCGTCAATGAGCAGTTCTTC.

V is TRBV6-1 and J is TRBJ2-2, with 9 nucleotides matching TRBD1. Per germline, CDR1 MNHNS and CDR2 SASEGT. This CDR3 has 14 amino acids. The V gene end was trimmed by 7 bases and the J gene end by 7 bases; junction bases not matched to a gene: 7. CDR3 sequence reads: CASKGQGKVGELFF. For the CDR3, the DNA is TGTGCCAGCAAAGGACAGGGGAAAGTCGGGGAGCTGTTTTTT.

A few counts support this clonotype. The CDR3: CASSLQGNGELFF. In DNA form, the CDR3 reads TGCGCCAGCAGCTTACAGGGAAACGGGGAGCTGTTTTTT. The rearrangement joins TRBV5-1 to TRBJ2-2, with TRBD1 as a possible D gene (6 bases). Trimming stripped 2 bases from V and 7 bases from J, with 9 bases between. The CDR3 is 13 amino acids. The germline gives CDR1 SGHRS, CDR2 YFSETQ.